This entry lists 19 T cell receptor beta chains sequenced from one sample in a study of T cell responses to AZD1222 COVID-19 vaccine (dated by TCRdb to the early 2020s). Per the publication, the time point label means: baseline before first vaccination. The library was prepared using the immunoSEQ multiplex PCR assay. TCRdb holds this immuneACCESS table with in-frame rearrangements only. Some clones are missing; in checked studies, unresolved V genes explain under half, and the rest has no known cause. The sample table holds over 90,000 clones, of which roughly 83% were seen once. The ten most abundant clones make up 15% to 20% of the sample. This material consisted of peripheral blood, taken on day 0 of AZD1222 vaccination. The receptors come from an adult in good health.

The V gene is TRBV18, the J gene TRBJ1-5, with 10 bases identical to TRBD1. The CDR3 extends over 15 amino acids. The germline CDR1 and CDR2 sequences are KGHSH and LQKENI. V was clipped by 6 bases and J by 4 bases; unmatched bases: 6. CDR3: CASSVGQGDNQPQHF. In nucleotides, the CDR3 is TGTGCCAGCTCGGTCGGACAGGGGGATAATCAGCCCCAGCATTTT.

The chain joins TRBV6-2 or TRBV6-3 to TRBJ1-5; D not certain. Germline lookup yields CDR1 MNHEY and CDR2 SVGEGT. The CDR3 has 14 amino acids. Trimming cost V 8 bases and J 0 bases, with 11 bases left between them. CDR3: CASRFWGSNQPQHF. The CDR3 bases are TGTGCCAGCCGTTTTTGGGGTAGCAATCAGCCCCAGCATTTT.

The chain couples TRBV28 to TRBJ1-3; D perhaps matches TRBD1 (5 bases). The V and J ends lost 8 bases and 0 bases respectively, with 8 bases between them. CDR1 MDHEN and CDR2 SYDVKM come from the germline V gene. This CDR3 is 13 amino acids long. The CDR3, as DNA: TGTGCCAGCGGGGGAGGCTCTGGAAACACCATATATTTT. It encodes CASGGGSGNTIYF.

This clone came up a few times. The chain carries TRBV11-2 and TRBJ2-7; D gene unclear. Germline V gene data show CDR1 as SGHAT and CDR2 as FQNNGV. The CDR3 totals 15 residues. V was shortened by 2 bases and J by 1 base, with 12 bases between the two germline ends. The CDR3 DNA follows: TGTGCCAGCAGCTTAACGGACGGAGCGTCCTACGAGCAGTACGTC. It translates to CASSLTDGASYEQYV.

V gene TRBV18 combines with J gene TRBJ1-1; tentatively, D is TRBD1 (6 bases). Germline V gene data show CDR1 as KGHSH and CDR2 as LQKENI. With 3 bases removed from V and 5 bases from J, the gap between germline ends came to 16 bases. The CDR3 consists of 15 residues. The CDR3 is CASSPFNRDLTEAFF. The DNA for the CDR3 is TGTGCCAGCTCACCCTTCAACAGGGATTTAACTGAAGCTTTCTTT.

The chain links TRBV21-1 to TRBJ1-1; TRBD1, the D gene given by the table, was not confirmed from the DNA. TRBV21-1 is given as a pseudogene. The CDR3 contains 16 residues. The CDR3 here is CASSKGDQGVVTEAFF. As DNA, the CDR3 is TGTGCCAGCAGCAAAGGCGATCAGGGCGTCGTCACTGAAGCTTTCTTT.

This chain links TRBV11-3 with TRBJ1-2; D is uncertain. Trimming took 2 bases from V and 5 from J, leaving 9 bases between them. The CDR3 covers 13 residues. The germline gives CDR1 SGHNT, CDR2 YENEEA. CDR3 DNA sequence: TGTGCCAGCAGCTTATGGAGCGCTTATGGCTACACCTTC. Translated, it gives CASSLWSAYGYTF.

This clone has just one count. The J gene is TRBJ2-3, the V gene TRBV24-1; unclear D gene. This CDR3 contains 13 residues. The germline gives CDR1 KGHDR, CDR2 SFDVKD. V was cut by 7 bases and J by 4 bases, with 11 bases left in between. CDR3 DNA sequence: TGTGCCACCAGGCCCCCGGGCGCAGATACGCAGTATTTT. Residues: CATRPPGADTQYF.

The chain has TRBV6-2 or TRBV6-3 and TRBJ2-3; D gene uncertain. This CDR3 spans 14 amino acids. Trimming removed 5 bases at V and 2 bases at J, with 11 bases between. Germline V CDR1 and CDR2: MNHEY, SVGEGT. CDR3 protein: CASSKHQSTDTQYF. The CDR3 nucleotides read TGTGCCAGCAGTAAACACCAGTCCACAGATACGCAGTATTTT.

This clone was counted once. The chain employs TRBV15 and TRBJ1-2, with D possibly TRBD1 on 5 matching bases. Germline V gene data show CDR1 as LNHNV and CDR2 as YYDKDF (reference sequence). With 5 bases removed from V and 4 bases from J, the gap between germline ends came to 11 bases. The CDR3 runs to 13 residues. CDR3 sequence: CATSPTAGYGYTF. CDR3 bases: TGTGCCACCAGCCCGACAGCGGGCTATGGCTACACCTTC. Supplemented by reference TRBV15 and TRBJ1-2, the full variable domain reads DAMVIQNPRYQVTQFGKPVTLSCSQTLNHNVMYWYQQKSSQAPKLLFHYYDKDFNNEADTPDNFQSRRPNTSFCFLDIRSPGLGDTAMYLCATSPTAGYGYTFGSGTRLTVV.

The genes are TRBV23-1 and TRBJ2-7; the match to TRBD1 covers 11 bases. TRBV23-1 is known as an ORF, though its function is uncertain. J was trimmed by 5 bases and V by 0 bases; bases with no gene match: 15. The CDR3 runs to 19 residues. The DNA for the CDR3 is TGCGCCAGCAGTCAATCTTTAACGAGGGGGACAGGGGGTTGCGACGAGCAGTACGTC. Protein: CASSQSLTRGTGGCDEQYV.

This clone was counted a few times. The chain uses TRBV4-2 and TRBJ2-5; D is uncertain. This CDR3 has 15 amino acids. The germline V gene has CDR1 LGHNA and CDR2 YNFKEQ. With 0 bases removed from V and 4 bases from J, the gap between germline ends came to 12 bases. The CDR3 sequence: CASSQELGPLETQYF. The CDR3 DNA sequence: TGTGCCAGCAGCCAAGAATTAGGGCCGCTAGAGACCCAGTACTTC.

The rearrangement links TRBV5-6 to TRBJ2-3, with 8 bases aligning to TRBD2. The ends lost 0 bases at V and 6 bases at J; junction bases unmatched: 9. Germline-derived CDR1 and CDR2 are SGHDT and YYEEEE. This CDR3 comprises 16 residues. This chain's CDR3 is CASSLVSSGRGDTQYF. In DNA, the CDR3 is TGTGCCAGCAGCTTGGTTTCCAGCGGGAGAGGTGATACGCAGTATTTT.

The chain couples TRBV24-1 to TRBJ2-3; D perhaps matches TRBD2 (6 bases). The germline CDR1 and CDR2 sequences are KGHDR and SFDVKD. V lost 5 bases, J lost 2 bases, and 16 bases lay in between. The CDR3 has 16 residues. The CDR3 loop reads CATSGLGGIDTDTQYF. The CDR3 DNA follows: TGTGCCACCAGTGGATTGGGCGGGATCGACACAGATACGCAGTATTTT.

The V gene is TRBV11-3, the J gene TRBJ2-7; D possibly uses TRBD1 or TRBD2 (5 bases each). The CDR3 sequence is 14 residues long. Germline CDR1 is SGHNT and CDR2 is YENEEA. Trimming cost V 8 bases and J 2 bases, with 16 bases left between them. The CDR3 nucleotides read TGTGCCAGCCGAACCCGGGACCGAGCCTACGAGCAGTACTTC. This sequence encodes CASRTRDRAYEQYF.

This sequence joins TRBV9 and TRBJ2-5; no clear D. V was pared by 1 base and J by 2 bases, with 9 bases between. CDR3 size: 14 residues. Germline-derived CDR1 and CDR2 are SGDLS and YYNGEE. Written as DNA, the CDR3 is TGTGCCAGCAGCGTATCCGGAAGTCAAGAGACCCAGTACTTC. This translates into CASSVSGSQETQYF. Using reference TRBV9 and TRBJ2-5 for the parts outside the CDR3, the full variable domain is DSGVTQTPKHLITATGQRVTLRCSPRSGDLSVYWYQQSLDQGLQFLIQYYNGEERAKGNILERFSAQQFPDLHSELNLSSLELGDSALYFCASSVSGSQETQYFGPGTRLLVL.

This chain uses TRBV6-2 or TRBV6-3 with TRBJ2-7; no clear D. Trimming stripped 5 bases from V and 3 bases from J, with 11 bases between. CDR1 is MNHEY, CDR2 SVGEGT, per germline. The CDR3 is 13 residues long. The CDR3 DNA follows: TGTGCCAGCAGTCAACCTTACAACTACGAGCAGTACGTC. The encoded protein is CASSQPYNYEQYV.

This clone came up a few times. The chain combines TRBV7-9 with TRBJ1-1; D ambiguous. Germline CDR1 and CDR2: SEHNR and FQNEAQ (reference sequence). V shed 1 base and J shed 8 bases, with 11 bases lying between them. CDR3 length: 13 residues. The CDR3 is CASSLGAGAEAFF. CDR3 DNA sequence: TGTGCCAGCAGCTTAGGGGCAGGCGCGGAAGCTTTCTTT.

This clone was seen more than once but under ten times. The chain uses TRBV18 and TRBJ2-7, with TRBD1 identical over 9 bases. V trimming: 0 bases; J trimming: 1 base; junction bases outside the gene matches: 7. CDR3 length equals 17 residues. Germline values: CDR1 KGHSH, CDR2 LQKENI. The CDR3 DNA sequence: TGTGCCAGCTCACCACCAGCGATGGGGACAGGGTCCTACGAGCAGTACTTC. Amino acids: CASSPPAMGTGSYEQYF.